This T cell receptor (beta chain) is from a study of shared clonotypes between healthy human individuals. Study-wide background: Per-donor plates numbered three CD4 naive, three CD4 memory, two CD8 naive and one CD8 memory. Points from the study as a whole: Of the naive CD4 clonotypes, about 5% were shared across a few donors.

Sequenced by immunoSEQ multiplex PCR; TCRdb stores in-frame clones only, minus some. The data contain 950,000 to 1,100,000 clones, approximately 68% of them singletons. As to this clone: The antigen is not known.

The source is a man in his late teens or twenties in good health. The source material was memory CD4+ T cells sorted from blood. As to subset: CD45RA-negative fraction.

Written as DNA, the CDR3 is TGTGCCAGCAGTGAAGGGCCTGAAGCTTTCTTT. This gives the protein CASSEGPEAFF. The J gene is TRBJ1-1, the V gene TRBV2; D is uncertain. CDR1 is SNHLY and CDR2 is FYNNEI in the germline V gene. This CDR3 comprises 11 residues. Between the trimmed V and J ends, which lost 1 base and 6 bases, there was a span of 3 bases.